Listed below are T cell receptor beta chains from one sample, sequenced in a study of T cells after posttransplantation cyclophosphamide. Profiled with immunoSEQ multiplex PCR; TCRdb holds only in-frame clones, not every one. Reported are approximately 10,000 clones, none seen only once; the ten largest carry roughly 3.6%. This material consisted of PBMCs, taken 350 to 370 days after allogeneic stem cell transplant with posttransplant cyclophosphamide. The receptors shown here come from a male patient in his fifties who received an allogeneic stem cell transplant from a related donor and was CMV-positive. Some T cells may possibly be graft donor cells. The CDR3 runs from the conserved cysteine through the conserved F or W. Clone size is given as once, few or many counts, or a class when the clone is expanded.

abundance: many
j_gene: TRBJ1-1
v_gene: TRBV30
CDR3aa: CAWSKRRVTEAFF

abundance: many
j_gene: TRBJ1-2
v_gene: TRBV7-9
CDR3aa: CASSPAVGGYGYTF

abundance: many
j_gene: TRBJ2-7
v_gene: TRBV19
CDR3aa: CASGTSRSLEQYF

abundance: many
j_gene: TRBJ2-3
v_gene: TRBV5-6
CDR3aa: CASSSEQPWTRTDTQYF

abundance: many
j_gene: TRBJ2-7
v_gene: TRBV7-9
CDR3aa: CASSPIPGTGAYEQYF

abundance: many
j_gene: TRBJ1-5
v_gene: TRBV4-3
CDR3aa: CASSLQADNQPQHF

abundance: many
j_gene: TRBJ2-5
v_gene: TRBV7-6
CDR3aa: CASRERSETQYF

abundance: medium-sized
j_gene: TRBJ2-1
v_gene: TRBV5-1
CDR3aa: CASSGLINRGPNEQFF

abundance: many
j_gene: TRBJ1-5
v_gene: TRBV7-2
CDR3aa: CASSLVTGWGNQPQHF

abundance: many
j_gene: TRBJ1-5
v_gene: TRBV9
CDR3aa: CASSVDGYYQPQHF

abundance: many
j_gene: TRBJ2-7
v_gene: TRBV11-2
CDR3aa: CASSFRADFPTFDEQYF

abundance: medium-sized
j_gene: TRBJ2-1
v_gene: TRBV10-3
CDR3aa: CAISDREEQFF

abundance: many
j_gene: TRBJ2-1
v_gene: TRBV5-1
CDR3aa: CASATGELYNEQFF

abundance: many
j_gene: TRBJ1-4
v_gene: TRBV9
CDR3aa: CASSVVGTGYEKLFF

abundance: many
j_gene: TRBJ1-3
v_gene: TRBV18
CDR3aa: CASSIDRAGNTIYF

abundance: many
j_gene: TRBJ1-1
v_gene: TRBV18
CDR3aa: CASSPDRVTEAFF

abundance: medium-sized
j_gene: TRBJ1-1
v_gene: TRBV6-5
CDR3aa: CASSYSIGQAAFF

abundance: many
j_gene: TRBJ2-7
v_gene: TRBV27
CDR3aa: CATSPGGLQLSSEQYF

abundance: medium-sized
j_gene: TRBJ2-2
v_gene: TRBV7-9
CDR3aa: CASTFFTNTGELFF